This T cell receptor beta chain was captured in a study of T cell repertoires in cytomegalovirus infection. Study overall: Evidence of both CMV infection and a matching HLA type came from public TCR beta signatures.

The V and J ends lost 6 bases and 2 bases respectively, with 13 bases between them. This CDR3 comprises 14 residues. Germline loops: CDR1 SGHTA, CDR2 FQGNSA. Using its own MiXCR run on the reads, TCRdb lists one record per CDR3 protein. This table holds some 300,000 distinct CDR3 sequences, roughly 15% found once. This clonotype occurred many times. Its antigen remains unknown. Study-wide findings and caveats: People with CMV and the relevant HLA were identified by cumulative public TCR beta family frequency. CMV-specific TCR beta clonotypes restricted by HLA-C were the ones dominating the ex vivo response.

The rearrangement links TRBV7-2 to TRBJ1-2; TRBD1 is a possible D gene (6 bases). The receptor's source is a human donor in good health (CMV status not recorded). Some clones in this sample may be carry-over from other donors' samples. The sequenced sample was PBMCs. The CDR3 sequence is CASRPPTGNYGYTF. CDR3 coding DNA: TGTGCCAGCAGACCTCCCACAGGGAACTATGGCTACACCTTC.